A single sample is the source of the 25 T cell receptor beta chains below, sequenced in a study of OX40 agonist ivuxolimab in advanced cancers. Libraries were prepared by immunoSEQ multiplex PCR; TCRdb keeps only in-frame clonotypes and omits some of them. Here the sample spans 55,000 to 70,000 clones, 75% to 90% being singletons. The sample was CD4+ or CD8+ T cells sorted from blood, taken in a trial of the OX40 agonist ivuxolimab. The receptors come from an adult with an advanced solid tumor such as melanoma, head and neck, liver or kidney cancer.

This clone was counted once. The chain links TRBV6-1 to TRBJ1-2, with D uncertain. Germline loops: CDR1 MNHNS, CDR2 SASEGT. There are 11 residues in the CDR3. V was shortened by 5 bases and J by 8 bases, with 9 bases between the two germline ends. DNA of the CDR3: TGTGCCAGCAGTCAAACCAGGGGCTACACCTTC. This sequence encodes CASSQTRGYTF.

J is TRBJ2-2 and V is TRBV18; 12 bases are shared with TRBD2. Per germline, CDR1 KGHSH and CDR2 LQKENI. This CDR3 has 19 residues. V lost 6 bases, J lost 0 bases, and 11 bases stayed unmatched. CDR3 sequence reads: CASSRLAGVVQTNTGELFF. In DNA form, the CDR3 reads TGTGCCAGCTCTAGACTAGCGGGAGTTGTCCAAACGAACACCGGGGAGCTGTTTTTT.

The chain employs TRBV12-5 and TRBJ1-2, with TRBD1 matching 9 bases. The germline CDR1 and CDR2 sequences are LGHNT and FRNRAP. The CDR3 sequence is 17 residues long. The ends lost 1 base at V and 1 base at J; junction bases unmatched: 7. The CDR3 sequence: CASGLETGTGLNYGYTF. In DNA form, the CDR3 reads TGTGCTAGTGGTTTGGAAACCGGGACAGGGCTTAACTATGGCTACACCTTC.

The chain links TRBV19 to TRBJ1-6; TRBD1 matches at 7 bases. V trimming: 3 bases; J trimming: 0 bases; junction bases outside the gene matches: 2. Germline V lookup: CDR1 LNHDA, CDR2 SQIVND (reference sequence). The CDR3 sequence is 16 residues long. The chain's CDR3 is CASSMTGFSYNSPLHF. Written as DNA, the CDR3 is TGTGCCAGTAGTATGACAGGGTTCTCCTATAATTCACCCCTCCACTTT.

V usage is TRBV5-4 and J usage is TRBJ2-1; D is unresolved. Per germline, CDR1 SGHNT and CDR2 YYREEE (reference sequence). The CDR3 spans 14 residues. V dropped 2 bases and J dropped 0 bases, with 6 bases sitting between them. The CDR3 sequence: CASSFDTSYNEQFF. DNA of the CDR3: TGTGCCAGCAGCTTTGACACCTCCTACAATGAGCAGTTCTTC.

The sample holds one count of this clone. The chain uses TRBV9 and TRBJ2-4, with unresolved D. V was clipped by 3 bases and J by 9 bases, with 13 bases between them. The CDR3 has 13 residues. CDR1 SGDLS and CDR2 YYNGEE come from the germline V gene. Here the CDR3 DNA reads TGTGCCAGCAGCGCTACCATATCGGGCATTCAGTACTTC. Protein product: CASSATISGIQYF. Filled out from reference TRBV9 and TRBJ2-4, the complete variable domain reads DSGVTQTPKHLITATGQRVTLRCSPRSGDLSVYWYQQSLDQGLQFLIQYYNGEERAKGNILERFSAQQFPDLHSELNLSSLELGDSALYFCASSATISGIQYFGAGTRLSVL.

V usage is TRBV27 and J usage is TRBJ1-3, with TRBD1 identical over 8 bases. The trim removed 4 bases at V and 3 bases at J, leaving 2 bases unmatched. The CDR3 totals 14 residues. CDR1 and CDR2 from the germline V gene are MNHEY and SMNVEV (reference sequence). The CDR3 DNA is TGTGCCAGCAGTTCCGGACAGGGTGGAAACACCATATATTTT. It specifies CASSSGQGGNTIYF.

The gene calls are TRBV30 and TRBJ1-5, with D perhaps matching TRBD1 (6 bases). The V end was cut by 2 bases, the J end by 6 bases, with 20 bases between. The V gene's germline CDR1 is GTSNPN and CDR2 SVGIG (reference sequence). There are 16 residues in the CDR3. The CDR3 loop reads CAWSPRGGGGIQPQHF. The CDR3 region has the DNA TGTGCCTGGAGTCCTCGGGGAGGGGGAGGGATTCAGCCCCAGCATTTT.

The gene calls are TRBV19 and TRBJ1-1; D ambiguous. The germline V gene has CDR1 LNHDA and CDR2 SQIVND (reference sequence). The CDR3 is 13 residues long. V gave up 4 bases and J gave up 0 bases, with 6 bases separating them. CDR3 protein: CASSTALNTEAFF. DNA of the CDR3: TGTGCCAGTAGTACTGCATTGAACACTGAAGCTTTCTTT.

V and J are TRBV5-1 and TRBJ2-3; D call uncertain. Trimming left V 1 base short and J 4 bases short, with 10 bases between. The CDR3 loop spans 14 amino acids. Germline V CDR1 and CDR2: SGHRS, YFSETQ. The CDR3 here is CASSLLGSADTQYF. CDR3 bases: TGCGCCAGCAGCTTGTTAGGCAGCGCAGATACGCAGTATTTT.

This rearrangement joins TRBV6-1 to TRBJ1-2, with D perhaps TRBD1 (6 bases). Germline values: CDR1 MNHNS, CDR2 SASEGT. Trimming left V 3 bases short and J 4 bases short, with 12 bases between. The CDR3 runs to 14 residues. CDR3 sequence: CASSERGASYGYTF. The CDR3 DNA sequence: TGTGCCAGCAGTGAGCGGGGGGCGAGCTATGGCTACACCTTC.

This chain connects TRBV7-9 to TRBJ2-3; D may match TRBD1 or TRBD2 (5 bases each). There are 15 residues in the CDR3. The V gene's germline CDR1 is SEHNR and CDR2 FQNEAQ (reference sequence). V was trimmed by 5 bases and J by 4 bases, leaving 16 bases between them. For the CDR3, the DNA is TGTGCCAGCAGCCCCCGCCGAGGGGTCGCAGATACGCAGTATTTT. Translation: CASSPRRGVADTQYF.

The rearrangement joins TRBV7-2 to TRBJ2-7; 7 bases line up with TRBD1. CDR3 size: 15 residues. The V and J ends lost 4 bases and 1 base, in that order; junction bases with no gene match: 7. CDR1 and CDR2 from the germline V gene are SGHTA and FQGNSA. The CDR3 here is CASSSRTGPSYEQYF. CDR3 sequence (DNA): TGTGCCAGCAGCTCCCGGACAGGTCCTTCCTACGAGCAGTACTTC. Using reference TRBV7-2 and TRBJ2-7 for the parts outside the CDR3, the full variable domain is GAGVSQSPSNKVTEKGKDVELRCDPISGHTALYWYRQSLGQGLEFLIYFQGNSAPDKSGLPSDRFSAERTGGSVSTLTIQRTQQEDSAVYLCASSSRTGPSYEQYFGPGTRLTVT.

This clone was recorded a few times. The rearrangement uses TRBV7-2 and TRBJ1-1, with no clear D. This CDR3 region has 14 residues. V was trimmed by 1 base and J by 5 bases, leaving 11 bases between them. CDR1 is SGHTA, CDR2 FQGNSA, per germline. CDR3 DNA sequence: TGTGCCAGCAGCTTAGGGCTCCTTCGGACTGAAGCTTTCTTT. Protein sequence: CASSLGLLRTEAFF.

The chain links TRBV5-6 to TRBJ2-7; no clear D. CDR3 length: 12 residues. Trimming cost V 0 bases and J 3 bases, with 4 bases left between them. The germline CDR1 and CDR2 sequences are SGHDT and YYEEEE. The CDR3 loop reads CASSLGIYEQYF. For the CDR3, the DNA is TGTGCCAGCAGCTTGGGAATCTACGAGCAGTACTTC.

This clone is a singleton in its sample. This chain joins TRBV15 and TRBJ2-2, with TRBD1 identical over 9 bases. This CDR3 is 17 amino acids long. The V and J ends lost 8 bases and 6 bases, in that order; junction bases with no gene match: 16. Per germline, CDR1 LNHNV and CDR2 YYDKDF (reference sequence). The CDR3 here is CATRGSGQGSFAGELFF. DNA of the CDR3: TGTGCCACCCGCGGTTCGGGACAGGGAAGTTTCGCCGGGGAGCTGTTTTTT.

V gene TRBV5-5 combines with J gene TRBJ2-7; 12 nucleotides agree with TRBD1. V dropped 4 bases and J dropped 7; count of bases not matched to a gene: 6. This CDR3 spans 14 amino acids. Germline V gene sequence: CDR1 SGHKS, CDR2 YYEKEE (reference sequence). The CDR3 DNA is TGTGCCAGCAGCCGGGGACAGGGGGCGCTGGAGCAGTACTTC. It specifies CASSRGQGALEQYF.

V usage is TRBV4-1 and J usage is TRBJ1-4; TRBD1 is a possible D gene (6 bases). Germline CDR1 reads MGHRA; CDR2 reads YSYEKL. V dropped 7 bases and J dropped 5 bases, with 23 bases sitting between them. The CDR3 totals 17 residues. CDR3 in amino acids: CASNPSLGRGENEKLFF. The DNA for the CDR3 is TGCGCCAGCAACCCCTCCCTCGGCAGGGGAGAGAATGAAAAACTGTTTTTT.

V gene TRBV4-3 combines with J gene TRBJ2-5, with 8 nucleotides matching TRBD1. Trimming removed 1 base from V and 4 bases from J; junction bases left unmatched: 11. This CDR3 contains 17 residues. Germline V gene lookup returns CDR1 LGHNA and CDR2 YSLEER. The CDR3 loop reads CASSQAPPARGRETQYF. CDR3 in DNA: TGCGCCAGCAGCCAAGCCCCCCCGGCCAGGGGGCGAGAGACCCAGTACTTC.

As concerns this clone: A read error may produce the germline difference seen at one junction end. The CDR3 is CASSPAGTGSNEQFF. As DNA, the CDR3 is TGTGCTAGCAGCCCAGCGGGGACAGGTTCAAATGAGCAGTTCTTC. The chain is built from TRBV7-7 and TRBJ2-1, with a weak D call TRBD1 (8 bases). The CDR3 runs to 15 residues. Per germline, CDR1 SSHAT and CDR2 FNYEAQ (reference sequence).

This sequence joins TRBV2 and TRBJ1-1, with D perhaps TRBD1 (5 bases). In germline, CDR1 is SNHLY, CDR2 FYNNEI. This CDR3 contains 15 residues. V lost 8 bases and J lost 3, with 19 bases in between. CDR3 protein: CASDTPGGGDTEAFF. CDR3 coding DNA: TGTGCCAGCGACACCCCTGGTGGAGGGGACACTGAAGCTTTCTTT.

The CDR3 spells CASSLTGDSADPQFF. CDR3 coding DNA: TGTGCCAGTAGTCTCACAGGGGACAGCGCAGATCCACAGTTCTTC. The chain recombines TRBV19 with TRBJ2-1; 7 nucleotides agree with TRBD1. Unmatched junction bases numbered 17, after V lost 5 bases and J lost 13 bases. Germline lookup yields CDR1 LNHDA and CDR2 SQIVND (reference sequence). The CDR3 consists of 15 residues.

This clone has just a few counts. This chain links TRBV7-2 with TRBJ2-7, with TRBD2 matching over 8 bases. This CDR3 is built from 15 residues. Germline V gene data show CDR1 as SGHTA and CDR2 as FQGNSA. Trimming removed 1 base from V and 0 bases from J; junction bases left unmatched: 2. The CDR3 DNA sequence: TGTGCCAGCAGCTTAGTAGCGGGGAACTCCTACGAGCAGTACTTC. It encodes CASSLVAGNSYEQYF.

This clone was observed a few times. The gene calls are TRBV28 and TRBJ1-1; D is perhaps TRBD1 (6 bases). The CDR3 is 12 amino acids. Germline V gene lookup returns CDR1 MDHEN and CDR2 SYDVKM. Trimming stripped 7 bases from V and 3 bases from J, with 9 bases between. The CDR3 DNA sequence: TGTGCCAGCAAGGGGGGGGACACTGAAGCTTTCTTT. It specifies CASKGGDTEAFF.

This chain joins TRBV7-8 and TRBJ2-7; 8 positions agree with TRBD2. J gave up 5 bases and V 5 bases, and 8 bases lay outside the gene matches. From germline, CDR1 is SGHVS and CDR2 FQNEAQ. The CDR3 is 14 residues long. The CDR3 reads CASSRQRGPHEQYF. The CDR3 DNA is TGTGCCAGCAGCCGCCAGCGGGGGCCCCACGAGCAGTACTTC.